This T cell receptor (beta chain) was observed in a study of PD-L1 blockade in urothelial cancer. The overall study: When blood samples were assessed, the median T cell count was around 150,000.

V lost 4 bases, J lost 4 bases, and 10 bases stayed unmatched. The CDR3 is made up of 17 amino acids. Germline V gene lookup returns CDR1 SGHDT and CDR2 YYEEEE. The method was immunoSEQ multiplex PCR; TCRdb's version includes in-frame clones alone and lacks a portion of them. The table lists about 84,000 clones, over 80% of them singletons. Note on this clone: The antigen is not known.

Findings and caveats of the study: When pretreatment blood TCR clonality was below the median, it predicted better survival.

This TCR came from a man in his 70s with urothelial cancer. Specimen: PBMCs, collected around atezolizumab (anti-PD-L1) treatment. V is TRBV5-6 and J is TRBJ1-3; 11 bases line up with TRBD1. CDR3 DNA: TGTGCCAGCAGCACCTACGACGGGACAGGGGGAGGAAACACCATATATTTT. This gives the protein CASSTYDGTGGGNTIYF.